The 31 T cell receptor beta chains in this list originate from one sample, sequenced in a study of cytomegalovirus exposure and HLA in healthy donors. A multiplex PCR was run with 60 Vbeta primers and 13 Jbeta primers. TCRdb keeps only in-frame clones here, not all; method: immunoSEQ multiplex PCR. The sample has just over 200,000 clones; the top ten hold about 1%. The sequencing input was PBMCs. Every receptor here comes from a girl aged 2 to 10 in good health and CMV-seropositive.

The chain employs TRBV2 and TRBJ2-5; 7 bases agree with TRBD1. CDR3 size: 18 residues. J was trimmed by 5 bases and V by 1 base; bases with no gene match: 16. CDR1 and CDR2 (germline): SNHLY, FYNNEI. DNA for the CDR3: TGTGCCAGCAGTGAAGGCAGAGTGGGGGACAGCCGCAGGGAGACCCAGTACTTC. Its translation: CASSEGRVGDSRRETQYF.

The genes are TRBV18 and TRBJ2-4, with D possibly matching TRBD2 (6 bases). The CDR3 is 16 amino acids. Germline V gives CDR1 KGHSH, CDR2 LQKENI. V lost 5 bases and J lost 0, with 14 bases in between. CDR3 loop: CASSAYAGLAKNIQYF. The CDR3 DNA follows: TGTGCCAGCTCAGCCTATGCGGGGCTAGCCAAAAACATTCAGTACTTC.

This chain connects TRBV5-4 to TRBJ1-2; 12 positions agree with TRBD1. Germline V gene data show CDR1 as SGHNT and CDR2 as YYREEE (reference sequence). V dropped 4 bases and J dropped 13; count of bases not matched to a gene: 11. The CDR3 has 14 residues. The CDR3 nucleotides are TGTGCCAGCAGCCGACCGGGACAGGGGGCGCCCAGCACCTTC. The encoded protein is CASSRPGQGAPSTF.

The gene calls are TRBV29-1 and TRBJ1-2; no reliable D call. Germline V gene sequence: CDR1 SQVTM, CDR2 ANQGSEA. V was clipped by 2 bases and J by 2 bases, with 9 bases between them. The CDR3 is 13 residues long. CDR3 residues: CSVESRFNYGYTF. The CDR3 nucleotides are TGCAGCGTTGAAAGCAGGTTCAACTATGGCTACACCTTC.

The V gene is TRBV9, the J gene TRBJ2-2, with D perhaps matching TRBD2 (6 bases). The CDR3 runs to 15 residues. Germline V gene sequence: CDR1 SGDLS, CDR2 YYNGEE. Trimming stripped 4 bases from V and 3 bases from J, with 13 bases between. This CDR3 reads CASSLLGGYTGELFF. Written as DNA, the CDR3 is TGTGCCAGCAGCCTCCTCGGAGGGTACACCGGGGAGCTGTTTTTT. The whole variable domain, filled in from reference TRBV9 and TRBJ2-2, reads DSGVTQTPKHLITATGQRVTLRCSPRSGDLSVYWYQQSLDQGLQFLIQYYNGEERAKGNILERFSAQQFPDLHSELNLSSLELGDSALYFCASSLLGGYTGELFFGEGSRLTVL.

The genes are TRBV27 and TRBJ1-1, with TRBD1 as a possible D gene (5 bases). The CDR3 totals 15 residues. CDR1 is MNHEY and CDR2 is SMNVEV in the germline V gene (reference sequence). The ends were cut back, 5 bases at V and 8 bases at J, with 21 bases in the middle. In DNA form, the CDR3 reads TGTGCCAGCAGTCCGAACCCAACCCAAGACAGAGAAGCTTTCTTT. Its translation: CASSPNPTQDREAFF.

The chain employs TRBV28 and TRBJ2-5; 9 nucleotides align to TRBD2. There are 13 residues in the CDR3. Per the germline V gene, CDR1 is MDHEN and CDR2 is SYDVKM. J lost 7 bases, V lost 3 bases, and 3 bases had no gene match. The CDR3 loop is CASSFSGRGTQYF. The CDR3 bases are TGTGCCAGCAGTTTTAGCGGGAGAGGGACCCAGTACTTC.

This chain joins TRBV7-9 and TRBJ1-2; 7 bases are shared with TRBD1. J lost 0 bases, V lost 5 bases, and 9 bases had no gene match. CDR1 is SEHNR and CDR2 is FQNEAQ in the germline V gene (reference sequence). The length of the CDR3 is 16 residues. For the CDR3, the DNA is TGTGCCAGCAGCCCAGAGCCCGGACAGGCTAACTATGGCTACACCTTC. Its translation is CASSPEPGQANYGYTF.

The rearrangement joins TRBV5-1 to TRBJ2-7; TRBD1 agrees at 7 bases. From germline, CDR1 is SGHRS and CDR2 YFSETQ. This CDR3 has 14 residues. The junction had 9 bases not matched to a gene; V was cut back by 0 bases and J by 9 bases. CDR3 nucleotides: TGCGCCAGCAGCTTGGGACAGGGTTTTCGAGGGCAGTACTTC. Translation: CASSLGQGFRGQYF.

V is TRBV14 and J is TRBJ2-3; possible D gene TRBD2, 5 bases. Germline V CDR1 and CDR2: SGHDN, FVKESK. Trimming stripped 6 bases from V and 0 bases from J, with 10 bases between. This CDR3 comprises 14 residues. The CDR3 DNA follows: TGTGCCAGCAGGCTGAGCGGAAGCACAGATACGCAGTATTTT. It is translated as CASRLSGSTDTQYF. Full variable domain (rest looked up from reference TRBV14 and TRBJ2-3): EAGVTQFPSHSVIEKGQTVTLRCDPISGHDNLYWYRRVMGKEIKFLLHFVKESKQDESGMPNNRFLAERTGGTYSTLKVQPAELEDSGVYFCASRLSGSTDTQYFGPGTRLTVL.

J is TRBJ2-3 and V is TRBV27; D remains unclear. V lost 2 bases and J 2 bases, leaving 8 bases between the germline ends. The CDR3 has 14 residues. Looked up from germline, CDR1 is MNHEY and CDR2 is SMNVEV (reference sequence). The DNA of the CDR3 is TGTGCCAGCAGTTTAGCCCTATCCACAGATACGCAGTATTTT. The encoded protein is CASSLALSTDTQYF.

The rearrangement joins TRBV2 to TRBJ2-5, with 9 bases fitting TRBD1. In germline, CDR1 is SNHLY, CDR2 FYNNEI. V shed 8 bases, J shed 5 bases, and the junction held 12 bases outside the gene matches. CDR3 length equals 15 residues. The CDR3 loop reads CASFLTGGVEETQYF. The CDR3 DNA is TGTGCCAGCTTTCTGACAGGGGGAGTCGAGGAGACCCAGTACTTC.

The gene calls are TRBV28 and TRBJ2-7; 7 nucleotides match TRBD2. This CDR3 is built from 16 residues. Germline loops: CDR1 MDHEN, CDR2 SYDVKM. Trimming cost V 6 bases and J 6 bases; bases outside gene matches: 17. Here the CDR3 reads CASRPSPGLAAPEQYF. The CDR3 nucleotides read TGTGCCAGCAGACCATCCCCCGGTCTAGCGGCACCCGAGCAGTACTTC.

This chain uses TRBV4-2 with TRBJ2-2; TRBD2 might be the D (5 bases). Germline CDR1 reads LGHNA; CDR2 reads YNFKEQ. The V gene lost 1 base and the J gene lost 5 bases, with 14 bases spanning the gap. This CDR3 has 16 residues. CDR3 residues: CASSQAVLTGTGELFF. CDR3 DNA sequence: TGTGCCAGCAGCCAAGCGGTATTGACGGGGACCGGGGAGCTGTTTTTT.

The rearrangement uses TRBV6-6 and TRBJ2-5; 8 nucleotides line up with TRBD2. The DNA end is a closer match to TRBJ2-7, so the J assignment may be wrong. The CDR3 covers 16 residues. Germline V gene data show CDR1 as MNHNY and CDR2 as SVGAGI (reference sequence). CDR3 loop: CASSYSFGGRNYEQYF. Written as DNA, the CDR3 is TGTGCCAGCAGTTACTCGTTCGGCGGGAGGAACTACGAGCAGTACTTC.

Here the CDR3 reads CASDSFPCSSSGNTIYF. In nucleotides, the CDR3 is TGTGCCAGCGATTCTTTCCCGTGTAGCAGCTCTGGAAACACCATATATTTT. This chain links TRBV7-7 with TRBJ1-3; D ambiguous. Germline assignment: CDR1 SSHAT and CDR2 FNYEAQ (reference sequence). Between the trimmed V and J ends, which lost 8 bases and 0 bases, there was a span of 20 bases. The CDR3 is 17 residues long. The entire variable domain, with the rest obtained from reference TRBV7-7 and TRBJ1-3, is as follows: GAGVSQSPRYKVTKRGQDVTLRCDPISSHATLYWYQQALGQGPEFLTYFNYEAQPDKSGLPSDRFSAERPEGSISTLTIQRTEQRDSAMYRCASDSFPCSSSGNTIYFGEGSWLTVV.

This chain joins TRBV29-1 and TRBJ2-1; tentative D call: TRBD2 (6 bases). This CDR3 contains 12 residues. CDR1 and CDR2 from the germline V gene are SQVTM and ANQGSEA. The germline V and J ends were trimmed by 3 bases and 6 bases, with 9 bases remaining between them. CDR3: CSVEEGTNEQFF. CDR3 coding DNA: TGCAGCGTTGAGGAGGGGACCAATGAGCAGTTCTTC.

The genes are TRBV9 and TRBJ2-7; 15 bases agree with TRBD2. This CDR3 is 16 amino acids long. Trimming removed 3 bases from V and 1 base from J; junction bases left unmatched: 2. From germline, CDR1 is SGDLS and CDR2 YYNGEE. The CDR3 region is CASSEGTSGRSYEQYF. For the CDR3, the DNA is TGTGCCAGCAGCGAAGGGACTAGCGGGAGGTCCTACGAGCAGTACTTC. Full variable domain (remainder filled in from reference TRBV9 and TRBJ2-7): DSGVTQTPKHLITATGQRVTLRCSPRSGDLSVYWYQQSLDQGLQFLIQYYNGEERAKGNILERFSAQQFPDLHSELNLSSLELGDSALYFCASSEGTSGRSYEQYFGPGTRLTVT.

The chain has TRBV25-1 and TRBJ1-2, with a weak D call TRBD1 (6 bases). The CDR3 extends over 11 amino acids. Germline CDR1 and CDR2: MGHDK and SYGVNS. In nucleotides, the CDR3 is TGTACAGGGATCTTCGGCTATGGCTACACCTTC. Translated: CTGIFGYGYTF.

CDR3 nucleotide sequence: TGCTCTGGCAGGAACACTGAAGCTTTCTTT. Translated: CSGRNTEAFF. This chain joins TRBV29-1 and TRBJ1-1; no reliable D call. The CDR3 is 10 residues long. Germline lookup yields CDR1 SQVTM and CDR2 ANQGSEA. Full variable domain (outside the CDR3, taken from reference TRBV29-1 and TRBJ1-1): SAVISQKPSRDICQRGTSLTIQCQVDSQVTMMFWYRQQPGQSLTLIATANQGSEATYESGFVIDKFPISRPNLTFSTLTVSNMSPEDSSIYLCSGRNTEAFFGQGTRLTVV.

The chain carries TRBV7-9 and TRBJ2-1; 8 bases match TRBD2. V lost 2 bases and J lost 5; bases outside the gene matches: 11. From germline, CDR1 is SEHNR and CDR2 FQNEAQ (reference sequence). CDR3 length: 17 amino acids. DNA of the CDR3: TGTGCCAGCAGCTTAAGCTTTGGACTAGCCGGTGACAATGAGCAGTTCTTC. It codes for CASSLSFGLAGDNEQFF. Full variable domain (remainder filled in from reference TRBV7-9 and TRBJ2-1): DTGVSQNPRHKITKRGQNVTFRCDPISEHNRLYWYRQTLGQGPEFLTYFQNEAQLEKSRLLSDRFSAERPKGSFSTLEIQRTEQGDSAMYLCASSLSFGLAGDNEQFFGPGTRLTVL.

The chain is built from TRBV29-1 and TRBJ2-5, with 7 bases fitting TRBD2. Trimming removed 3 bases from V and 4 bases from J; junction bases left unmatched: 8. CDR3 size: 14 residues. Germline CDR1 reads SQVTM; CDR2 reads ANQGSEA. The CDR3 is CSVDVRGRGETQYF. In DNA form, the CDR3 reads TGCAGCGTTGACGTGAGAGGGAGGGGAGAGACCCAGTACTTC.

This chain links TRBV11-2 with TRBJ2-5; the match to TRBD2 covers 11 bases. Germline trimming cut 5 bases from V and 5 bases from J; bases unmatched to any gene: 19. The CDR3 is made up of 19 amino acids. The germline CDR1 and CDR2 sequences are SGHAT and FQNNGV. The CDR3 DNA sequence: TGTGCCAGCAGCCACACGACTAGCGGGAAAAGAGCGAGTGGGGAGACCCAGTACTTC. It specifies CASSHTTSGKRASGETQYF.

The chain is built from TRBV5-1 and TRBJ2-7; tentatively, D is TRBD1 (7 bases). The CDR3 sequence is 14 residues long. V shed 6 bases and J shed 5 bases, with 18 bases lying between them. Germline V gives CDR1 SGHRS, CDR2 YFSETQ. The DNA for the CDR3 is TGCGCCAGCACCCAGGGGGGCGCCAGCAACGAGCAGTACTTC. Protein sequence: CASTQGGASNEQYF.

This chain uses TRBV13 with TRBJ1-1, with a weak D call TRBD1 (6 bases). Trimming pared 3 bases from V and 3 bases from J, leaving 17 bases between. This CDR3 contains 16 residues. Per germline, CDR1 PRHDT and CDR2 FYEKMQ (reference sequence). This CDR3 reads CASSFNGGRWDTEAFF. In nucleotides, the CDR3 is TGTGCCAGCAGCTTTAACGGGGGGCGCTGGGACACTGAAGCTTTCTTT.

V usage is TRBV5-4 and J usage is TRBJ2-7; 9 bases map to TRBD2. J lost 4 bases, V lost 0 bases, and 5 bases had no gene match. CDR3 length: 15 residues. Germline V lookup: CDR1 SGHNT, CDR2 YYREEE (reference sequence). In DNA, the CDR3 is TGTGCCAGCAGCTTGGGCCTAGCGGGACGATACGAGCAGTACTTC. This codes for CASSLGLAGRYEQYF.

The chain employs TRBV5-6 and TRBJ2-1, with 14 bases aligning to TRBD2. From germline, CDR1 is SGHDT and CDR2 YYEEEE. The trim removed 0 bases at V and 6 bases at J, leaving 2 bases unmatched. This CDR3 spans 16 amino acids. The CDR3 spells CASSLGLAGGPNEQFF. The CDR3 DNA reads TGTGCCAGCAGCTTGGGACTAGCGGGAGGGCCCAATGAGCAGTTCTTC.

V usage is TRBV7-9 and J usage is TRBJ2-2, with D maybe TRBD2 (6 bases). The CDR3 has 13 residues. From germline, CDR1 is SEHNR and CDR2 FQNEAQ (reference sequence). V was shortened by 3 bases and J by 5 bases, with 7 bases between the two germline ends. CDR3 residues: CASSLAGTGELFF. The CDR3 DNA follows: TGTGCCAGCAGCTTGGCGGGGACCGGGGAGCTGTTTTTT.

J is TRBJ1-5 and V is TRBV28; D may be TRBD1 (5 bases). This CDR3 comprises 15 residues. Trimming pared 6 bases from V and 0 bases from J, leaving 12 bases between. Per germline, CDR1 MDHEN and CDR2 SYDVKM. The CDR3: CASRPTQGSNQPQHF. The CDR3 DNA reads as TGTGCCAGCAGACCAACCCAGGGTAGCAATCAGCCCCAGCATTTT.

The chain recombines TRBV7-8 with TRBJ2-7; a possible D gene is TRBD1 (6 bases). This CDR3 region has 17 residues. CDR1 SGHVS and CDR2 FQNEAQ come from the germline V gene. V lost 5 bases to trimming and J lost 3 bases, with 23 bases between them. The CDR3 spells CASSQRTVRGKGYEQYF. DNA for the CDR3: TGTGCCAGCAGCCAACGGACGGTGAGGGGGAAAGGCTACGAGCAGTACTTC.

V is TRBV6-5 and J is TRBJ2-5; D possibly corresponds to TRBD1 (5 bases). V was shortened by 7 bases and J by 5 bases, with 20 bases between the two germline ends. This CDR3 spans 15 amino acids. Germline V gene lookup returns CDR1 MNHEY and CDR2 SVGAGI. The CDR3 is CASNPKGILGETQYF. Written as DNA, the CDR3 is TGTGCCAGCAATCCAAAGGGGATCTTGGGGGAGACCCAGTACTTC.